A selection of T cell receptor beta chains follows, all from one sample in a study of blood T cell repertoires in COVID-19. Measured with immunoSEQ multiplex PCR; TCRdb has only the in-frame clones, and not every one. The sample holds about 76,000 clones, 70% to 90% seen once. Material for sequencing was peripheral blood. Source of these receptors: a man aged 55 to 70 with COVID-19, enrolled during active disease. The CDR3 runs from the conserved cysteine through the conserved F or W. The order of the fields is V gene, D gene, clone size, J gene, CDR3 protein, CDR3 DNA. D genes are given only for firm matches. A clone size is listed for some rows: how often the clone was seen (once, few, many), or a class if it is expanded.

TRBV7-3	TRBD2	once	TRBJ2-2	CASSLFTGGPGNTGELFF	TGTGCCAGCAGCTTATTTACGGGAGGGCCGGGAAACACCGGGGAGCTGTTTTTT
TRBV11-1	NA	NA	TRBJ1-1	CASSLGGNTEAFF	TGTGCCAGCAGCTTAGGGGGCAACACTGAAGCTTTCTTT
TRBV27	NA	NA	TRBJ2-7	CASSSIDRLQKKYF	TGTGCCAGCAGTTCAATAGACCGACTCCAAAAGAAGTACTTC
TRBV2	NA	once	TRBJ1-5	CASSENIYQPQHF	TGTGCCAGCAGTGAGAACATCTATCAGCCCCAGCATTTT
TRBV2	TRBD1	NA	TRBJ1-2	CASRGQTSYGYTF	TGTGCCAGCAGGGGACAGACGAGCTATGGCTACACCTTC
TRBV6-1	TRBD2	NA	TRBJ2-1	CASSGLLAGNYNEQFF	TGTGCCAGCAGTGGTTTACTAGCGGGAAACTACAATGAGCAGTTCTTC
TRBV19	TRBD1	few	TRBJ1-1	CASKRQGNTEAFF	TGTGCCAGTAAGAGACAGGGGAACACTGAAGCTTTCTTT
TRBV19	TRBD1	once	TRBJ1-4	CASSFGQGTTNEKLFF	TGTGCCAGTAGTTTTGGACAGGGTACAACTAATGAAAAACTGTTTTTT
TRBV5-6	TRBD1	NA	TRBJ1-1	CASRPADRVNTEAFF	TGTGCCAGCAGACCGGCAGACAGGGTGAACACTGAAGCTTTCTTT
TRBV5-4	NA	NA	TRBJ2-3	CASSPTPGDTQYF	TGTGCCAGCAGCCCTACTCCGGGGGATACGCAGTATTTT
TRBV18	TRBD2	NA	TRBJ2-2	CASSPPGSGMTGELFF	TGTGCCAGCTCACCCCCCGGTAGCGGGATGACCGGGGAGCTGTTTTTT
TRBV30	TRBD1	NA	TRBJ1-5	CAWSPDRDQPQHF	TGTGCCTGGAGTCCCGACAGGGACCAGCCCCAGCATTTT
TRBV28	TRBD1	NA	TRBJ1-2	CASSLTGSYGYTF	TGTGCCAGCAGTTTGACAGGGTCTTATGGCTACACCTTC
TRBV19	NA	NA	TRBJ1-5	CASILTGISNQPQHF	TGTGCCAGTATCTTAACAGGGATCAGCAATCAGCCCCAGCATTTT
TRBV24-1	TRBD2	NA	TRBJ2-4	CATSDSSGTKNIQYF	TGTGCCACCAGTGACTCTAGCGGGACGAAAAACATTCAGTACTTC
TRBV7-3	TRBD1	NA	TRBJ2-1	CASSQTGESYNEQFF	TGTGCCAGCAGCCAAACAGGGGAGTCCTACAATGAGCAGTTCTTC
TRBV5-1	NA	NA	TRBJ2-1	CASSSSPGVQGNEQFF	TGCGCCAGCAGCTCGAGCCCCGGGGTGCAAGGGAATGAGCAGTTCTTC
TRBV30	TRBD2	NA	TRBJ2-3	CAWSVLADTQYF	TGTGCCTGGAGTGTACTAGCGGATACGCAGTATTTT
TRBV24-1	NA	NA	TRBJ2-3	CATSNERDTQYF	TGTGCAACCTCCAACGAGCGAGATACGCAGTATTTT
TRBV7-9	NA	NA	TRBJ2-1	CASRWRGNEQFF	TGTGCCAGCAGATGGAGAGGGAATGAGCAGTTCTTC
TRBV24-1	NA	NA	TRBJ2-3	CATRGASTDTQYF	TGTGCCACCAGGGGGGCCTCGACAGATACGCAGTATTTT
TRBV24-1	TRBD2	once	TRBJ2-5	CATSDLAGGDQETQYF	TGTGCCACCAGTGATTTGGCGGGGGGCGACCAAGAGACCCAGTACTTC
TRBV5-4	TRBD2	NA	TRBJ2-7	CASSLGTSGGYEQYF	TGTGCCAGCAGCTTGGGCACTAGCGGGGGGTACGAGCAGTACTTC
TRBV5-1	TRBD2	NA	TRBJ2-1	CASSPGYASGRAGVNEQFF	TGCGCCAGCAGCCCTGGATACGCTAGTGGGAGGGCCGGTGTCAATGAGCAGTTCTTC